The entry below gives a single TCR beta chain sequence along with its context. Its specificity is unknown. Analyses pooled second doses at about 4 or about 12 weeks. Sequencing used immunoSEQ multiplex PCR; TCRdb keeps in-frame clones, though not all of them. The repertoire consists of more than 150,000 clones, with 90% to 95% occurring once and the leading ten covering 1.6%. This sample was taken from a study of T cell responses to AZD1222 COVID-19 vaccine. Study results and caveats: White British donors predominated, females outnumbered males, and clonal diversity was possibly underestimated.

The sample was peripheral blood, taken 28 days after the second AZD1222 dose. The sequence was collected from an adult who received the AZD1222 COVID-19 vaccine.

The CDR3 DNA is TGCGCCAGCAGGGCTGGACAGGCCAACTCCTACGAGCAGTACTTC. It translates to CASRAGQANSYEQYF. The rearrangement uses TRBV5-1 and TRBJ2-7; 7 nucleotides agree with TRBD1. V was clipped by 5 bases and J by 0 bases; unmatched bases: 8. Germline V gene sequence: CDR1 SGHRS, CDR2 YFSETQ. The length of the CDR3 is 15 residues.